A single TCR beta chain is shown here with its context. The antigen remains unidentified. The sample belongs to a study of cytomegalovirus exposure and HLA in healthy donors. Regarding the study as a whole: A later analysis found common viral pathogens apparently linked to several of the most significant clusters. Relative to equally common others, HLA-associated TCR beta chains showed greater clonal expansion in a later analysis.

The PCR ran on 60 Vbeta and 13 Jbeta primers. Original methodology: Later, an analysis found 65 million to 85 million unique TCR beta chains, and 8.5 million to 14 million of these were shared. Repertoires were generated with immunoSEQ multiplex PCR, while TCRdb's copy carries only in-frame clones and drops some. That table furnishes V, J and clone size, whereas the DNA furnished D and trimming. The sample includes under 200,000 clones, 65% to 90% seen only once; the top ten take under 2%. V dropped 6 bases and J dropped 7; count of bases not matched to a gene: 8. Germline CDR1 and CDR2: MNHNS and SASEGT. The CDR3 runs 14 residues.

The chain joins TRBV6-1 to TRBJ2-2; 7 bases are shared with TRBD1. The clonotype originates from a woman under 30 in good health and CMV-seronegative. Sequenced sample: PBMCs. The CDR3: CASRYRGPIGELFF. The CDR3 region has the DNA TGTGCCAGCAGATACAGGGGACCCATCGGGGAGCTGTTTTTT.